Listed below are T cell receptor beta chains from one sample, sequenced in a study of T cell responses to AZD1222 COVID-19 vaccine. Sequencing used immunoSEQ multiplex PCR; TCRdb keeps in-frame clones, though not all of them. The sample has fewer than 130,000 clones; around 93% are singletons. Sample: peripheral blood, taken 28 days after the second AZD1222 dose. The source of these receptors is an adult who received the AZD1222 COVID-19 vaccine. CDR3s leave out the opening cysteine and the closing phenylalanine or tryptophan. The order of the fields is V gene, CDR3 length, D gene, J gene, CDR3 protein. A D gene is named only where the DNA matches it firmly.

TRBV24-1	13	.	TRBJ2-1	ATSDAKGLHNEQF
TRBV30	12	TRBD2	TRBJ2-7	AWSVGGVSYEQY
TRBV12-5	14	TRBD2	TRBJ2-3	ASGTGTSGTADTQY
TRBV20-1	9	.	TRBJ2-7	SASYGYEQY
TRBV6-5	12	TRBD1	TRBJ2-5	ASRRDRLQETQY
TRBV9	14	.	TRBJ1-6	ASSPWGVGGKTPLH
TRBV18	13	.	TRBJ1-5	ASSETVGGNQPQH
TRBV6-5	12	.	TRBJ2-5	ASSYGNSRETQY
TRBV9	10	.	TRBJ1-2	ASKKANYGYT
TRBV5-5	13	.	TRBJ1-1	ASSQRVTLNTEAF
TRBV29-1	11	.	TRBJ1-1	SVDTRRGSQAF
TRBV5-1	11	.	TRBJ1-1	ASSLFPGEEAF
TRBV4-1	10	.	TRBJ1-1	ASSQQDTEAF
TRBV7-8	13	.	TRBJ2-5	ASSPNGDGRKTQY
TRBV10-3	11	.	TRBJ2-3	ATHRESTDTQY
TRBV18	14	.	TRBJ1-3	ASSPRVLVDGNTIY
TRBV20-1	12	.	TRBJ1-6	SASVSSYNSPLH
TRBV6-5	13	TRBD1	TRBJ2-3	ASRLDRASTDTQY
TRBV5-4	14	.	TRBJ1-1	ASSLGGRVMNTEAF
TRBV5-4	11	.	TRBJ1-1	ASSFNLNTEAF
TRBV6-5	13	.	TRBJ2-6	ASSYSITGANVLT
TRBV6-5	12	.	TRBJ1-1	ASSYSLGETEAF
TRBV7-6	12	.	TRBJ2-2	ASSLETTSGELF
TRBV11-3	11	.	TRBJ2-5	ASSSAAQETQY